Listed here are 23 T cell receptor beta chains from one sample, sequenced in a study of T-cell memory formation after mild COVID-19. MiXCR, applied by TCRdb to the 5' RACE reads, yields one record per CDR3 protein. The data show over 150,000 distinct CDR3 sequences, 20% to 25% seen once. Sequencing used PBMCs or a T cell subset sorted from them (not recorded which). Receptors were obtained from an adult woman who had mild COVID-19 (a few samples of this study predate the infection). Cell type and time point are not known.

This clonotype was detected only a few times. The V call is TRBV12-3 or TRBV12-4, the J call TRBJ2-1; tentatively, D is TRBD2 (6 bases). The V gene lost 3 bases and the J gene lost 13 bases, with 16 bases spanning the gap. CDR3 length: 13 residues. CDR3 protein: CASSLGSGSDQFF. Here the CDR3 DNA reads TGTGCCAGCAGTTTGGGTAGCGGCTCAGATCAGTTCTTC.

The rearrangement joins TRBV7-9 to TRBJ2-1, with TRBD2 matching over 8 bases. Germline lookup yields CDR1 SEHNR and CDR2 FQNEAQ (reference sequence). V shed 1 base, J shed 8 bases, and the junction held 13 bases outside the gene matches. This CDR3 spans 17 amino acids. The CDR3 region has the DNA TGTGCCAGCAGCTTAGAAGCTATCGGGGGGGCCGTGGATGAGCAGTTCTTC. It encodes CASSLEAIGGAVDEQFF.

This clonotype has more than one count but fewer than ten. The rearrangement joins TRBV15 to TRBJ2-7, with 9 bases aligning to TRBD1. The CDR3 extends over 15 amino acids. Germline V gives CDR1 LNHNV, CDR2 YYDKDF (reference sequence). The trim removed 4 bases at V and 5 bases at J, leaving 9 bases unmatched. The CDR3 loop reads CATSKLGQGIDEQYF. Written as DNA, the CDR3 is TGTGCCACCAGCAAATTGGGACAGGGTATCGACGAGCAGTACTTC.

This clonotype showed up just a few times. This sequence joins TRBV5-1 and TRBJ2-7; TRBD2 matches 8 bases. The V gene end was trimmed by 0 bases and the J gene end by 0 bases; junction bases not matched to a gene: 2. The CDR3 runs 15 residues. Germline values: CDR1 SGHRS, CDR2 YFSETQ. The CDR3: CASSLVSGSSYEQYF. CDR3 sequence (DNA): TGCGCCAGCAGCTTGGTCAGCGGGAGCTCCTACGAGCAGTACTTC.

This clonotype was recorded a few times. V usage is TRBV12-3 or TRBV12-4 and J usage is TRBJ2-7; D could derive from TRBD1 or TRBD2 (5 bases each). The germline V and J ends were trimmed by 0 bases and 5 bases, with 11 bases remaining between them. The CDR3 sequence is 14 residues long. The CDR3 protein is CASSLAGELHEQYF. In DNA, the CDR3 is TGTGCCAGCAGTTTAGCGGGGGAGCTCCACGAGCAGTACTTC.

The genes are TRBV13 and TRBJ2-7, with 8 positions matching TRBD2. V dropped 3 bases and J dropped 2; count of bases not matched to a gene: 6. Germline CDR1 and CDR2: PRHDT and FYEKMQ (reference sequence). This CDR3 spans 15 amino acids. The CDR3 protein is CASSFGGRKTYEQYF. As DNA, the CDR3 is TGTGCCAGCAGCTTCGGCGGGAGGAAGACCTACGAGCAGTACTTC. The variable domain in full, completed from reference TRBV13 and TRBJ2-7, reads AAGVIQSPRHLIKEKRETATLKCYPIPRHDTVYWYQQGPGQDPQFLISFYEKMQSDKGSIPDRFSAQQFSDYHSELNMSSLELGDSALYFCASSFGGRKTYEQYFGPGTRLTVT.

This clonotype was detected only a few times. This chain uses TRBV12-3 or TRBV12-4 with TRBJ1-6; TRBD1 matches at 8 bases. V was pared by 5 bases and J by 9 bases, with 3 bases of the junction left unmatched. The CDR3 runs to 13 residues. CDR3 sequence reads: CASSTGGSSPLHF. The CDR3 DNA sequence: TGTGCCAGCAGTACAGGGGGAAGTTCACCCCTCCACTTT.

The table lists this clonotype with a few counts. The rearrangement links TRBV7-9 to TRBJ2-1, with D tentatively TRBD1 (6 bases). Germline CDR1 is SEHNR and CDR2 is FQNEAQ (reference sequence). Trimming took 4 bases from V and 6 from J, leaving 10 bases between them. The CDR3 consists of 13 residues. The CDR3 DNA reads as TGTGCCAGCAGCTCTACAGGGACCAATGAGCAGTTCTTC. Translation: CASSSTGTNEQFF. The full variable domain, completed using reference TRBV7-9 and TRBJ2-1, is DTGVSQNPRHKITKRGQNVTFRCDPISEHNRLYWYRQTLGQGPEFLTYFQNEAQLEKSRLLSDRFSAERPKGSFSTLEIQRTEQGDSAMYLCASSSTGTNEQFFGPGTRLTVL.

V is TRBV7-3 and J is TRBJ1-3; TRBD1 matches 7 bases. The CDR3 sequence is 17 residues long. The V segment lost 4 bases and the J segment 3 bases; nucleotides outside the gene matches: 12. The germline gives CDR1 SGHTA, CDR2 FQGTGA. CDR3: CASSSLARGEYGNTIYF. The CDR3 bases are TGTGCCAGCAGCTCGCTCGCCAGGGGGGAATATGGAAACACCATATATTTT.

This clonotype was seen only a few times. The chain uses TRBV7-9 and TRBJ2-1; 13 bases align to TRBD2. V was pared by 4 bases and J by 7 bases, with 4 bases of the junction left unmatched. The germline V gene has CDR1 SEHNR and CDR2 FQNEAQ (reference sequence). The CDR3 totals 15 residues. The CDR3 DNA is TGTGCCAGCAGCTCTCGGACTAGCGGGAGAAATGAGCAGTTCTTC. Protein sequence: CASSSRTSGRNEQFF.

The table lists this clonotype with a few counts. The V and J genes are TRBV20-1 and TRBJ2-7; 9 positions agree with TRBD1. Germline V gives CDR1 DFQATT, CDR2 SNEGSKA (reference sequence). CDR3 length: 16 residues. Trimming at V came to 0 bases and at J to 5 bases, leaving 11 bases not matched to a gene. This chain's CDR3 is CSARDPRTGDYDEQYF. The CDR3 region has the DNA TGCAGTGCTAGAGATCCCCGGACAGGGGATTACGACGAGCAGTACTTC.

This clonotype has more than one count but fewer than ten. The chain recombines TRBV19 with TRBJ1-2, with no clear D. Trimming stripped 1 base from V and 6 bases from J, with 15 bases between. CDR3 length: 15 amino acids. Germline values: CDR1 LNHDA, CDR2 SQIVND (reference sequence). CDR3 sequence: CASSIAPGAGNGYTF. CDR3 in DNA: TGTGCCAGTAGTATAGCCCCGGGTGCGGGAAATGGCTACACCTTC.

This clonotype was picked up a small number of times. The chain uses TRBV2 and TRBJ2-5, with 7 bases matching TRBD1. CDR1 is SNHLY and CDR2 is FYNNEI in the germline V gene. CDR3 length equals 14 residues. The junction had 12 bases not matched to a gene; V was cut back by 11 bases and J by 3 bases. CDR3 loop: CAVLGQPQKETQYF. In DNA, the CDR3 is TGTGCCGTTTTGGGACAGCCACAAAAAGAGACCCAGTACTTC.

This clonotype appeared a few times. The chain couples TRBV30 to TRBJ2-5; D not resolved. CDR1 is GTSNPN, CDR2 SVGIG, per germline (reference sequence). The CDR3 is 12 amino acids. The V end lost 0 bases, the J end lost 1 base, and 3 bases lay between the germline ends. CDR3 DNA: TGTGCCTGGAGTGTAAGCCAAGAGACCCAGTACTTC. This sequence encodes CAWSVSQETQYF.

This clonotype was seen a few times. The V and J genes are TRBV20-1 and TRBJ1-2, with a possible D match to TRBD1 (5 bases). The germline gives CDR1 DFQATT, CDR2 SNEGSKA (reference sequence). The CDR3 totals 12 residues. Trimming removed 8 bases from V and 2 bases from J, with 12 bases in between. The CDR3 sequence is CSLQEMNYGYTF. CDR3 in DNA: TGCAGTCTACAGGAAATGAACTATGGCTACACCTTC.

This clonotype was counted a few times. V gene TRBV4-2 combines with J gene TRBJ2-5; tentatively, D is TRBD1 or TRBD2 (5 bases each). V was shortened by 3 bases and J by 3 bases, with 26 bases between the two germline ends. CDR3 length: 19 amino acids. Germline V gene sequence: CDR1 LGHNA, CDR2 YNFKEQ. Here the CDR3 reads CASSQTPLRPGTLEETQYF. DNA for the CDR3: TGTGCCAGCAGCCAGACCCCCCTGAGACCCGGGACCCTTGAAGAGACCCAGTACTTC.

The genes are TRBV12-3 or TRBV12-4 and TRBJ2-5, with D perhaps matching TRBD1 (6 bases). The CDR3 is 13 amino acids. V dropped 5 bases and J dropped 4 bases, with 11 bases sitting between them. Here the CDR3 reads CASSPTGRETQYF. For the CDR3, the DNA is TGTGCCAGCAGTCCAACAGGGCGAGAGACCCAGTACTTC.

Here the CDR3 reads CASLDREPGNTIYF. CDR3 coding DNA: TGTGCCAGCCTTGACAGGGAGCCTGGAAACACCATATATTTT. The chain is built from TRBV12-3 or TRBV12-4 and TRBJ1-3, with TRBD1 matching over 7 bases. Trimming cost V 8 bases and J 2 bases; bases outside gene matches: 6. This CDR3 spans 14 amino acids.

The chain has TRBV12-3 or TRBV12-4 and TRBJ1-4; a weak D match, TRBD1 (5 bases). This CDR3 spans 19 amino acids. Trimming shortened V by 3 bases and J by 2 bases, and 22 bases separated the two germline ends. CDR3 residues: CASSFWVRVAAPTNEKLFF. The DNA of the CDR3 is TGTGCCAGCAGTTTCTGGGTCAGGGTTGCAGCTCCGACTAATGAAAAACTGTTTTTT.

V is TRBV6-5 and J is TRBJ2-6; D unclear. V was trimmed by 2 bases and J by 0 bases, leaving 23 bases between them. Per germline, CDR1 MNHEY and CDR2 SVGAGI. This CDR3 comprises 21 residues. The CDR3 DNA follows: TGTGCCAGCAGTTACCTCGTAGGACGGAAAGCACCCTACTCTGGGGCCAACGTCCTGACTTTC. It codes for CASSYLVGRKAPYSGANVLTF.

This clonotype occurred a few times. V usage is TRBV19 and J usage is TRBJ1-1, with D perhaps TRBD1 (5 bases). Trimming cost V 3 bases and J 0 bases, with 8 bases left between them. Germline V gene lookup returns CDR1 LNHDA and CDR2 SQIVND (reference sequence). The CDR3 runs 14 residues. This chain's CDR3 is CASSIWGLNTEAFF. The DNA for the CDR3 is TGTGCCAGTAGTATTTGGGGGTTGAACACTGAAGCTTTCTTT.

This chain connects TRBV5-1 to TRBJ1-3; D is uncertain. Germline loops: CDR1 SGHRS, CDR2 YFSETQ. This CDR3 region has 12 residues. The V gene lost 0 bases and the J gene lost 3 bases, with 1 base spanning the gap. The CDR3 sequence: CASSLDGNTIYF. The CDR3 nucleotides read TGCGCCAGCAGCTTGGATGGAAACACCATATATTTT.

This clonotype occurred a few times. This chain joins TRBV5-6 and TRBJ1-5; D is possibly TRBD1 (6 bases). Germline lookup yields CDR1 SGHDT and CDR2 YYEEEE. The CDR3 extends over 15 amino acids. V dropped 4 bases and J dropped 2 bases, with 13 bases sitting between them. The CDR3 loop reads CASSRSGHGNQPQHF. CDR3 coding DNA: TGTGCCAGCAGCCGATCGGGACATGGCAATCAGCCCCAGCATTTT.